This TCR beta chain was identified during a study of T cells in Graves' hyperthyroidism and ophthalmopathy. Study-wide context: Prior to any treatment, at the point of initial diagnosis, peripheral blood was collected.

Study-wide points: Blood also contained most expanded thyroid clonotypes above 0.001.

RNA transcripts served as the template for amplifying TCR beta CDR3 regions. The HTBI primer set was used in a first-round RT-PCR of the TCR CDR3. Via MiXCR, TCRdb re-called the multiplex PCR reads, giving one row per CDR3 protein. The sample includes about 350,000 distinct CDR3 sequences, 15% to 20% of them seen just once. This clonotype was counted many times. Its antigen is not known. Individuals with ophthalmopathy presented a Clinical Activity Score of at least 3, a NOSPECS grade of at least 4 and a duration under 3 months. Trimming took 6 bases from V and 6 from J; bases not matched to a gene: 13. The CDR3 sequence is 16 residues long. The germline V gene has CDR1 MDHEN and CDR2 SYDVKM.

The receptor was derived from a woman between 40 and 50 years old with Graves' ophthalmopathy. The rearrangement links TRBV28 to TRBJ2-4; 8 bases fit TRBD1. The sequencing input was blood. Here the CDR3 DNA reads TGTGCCAGCAGCGGGACAGGTCCCACTGATCGAAACATTCAGTACTTC. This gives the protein CASSGTGPTDRNIQYF.